The rows below give T cell receptor beta chains drawn from one sample of a study of T-cell memory formation after mild COVID-19. Each CDR3 protein is one row after TCRdb ran MiXCR on the 5' RACE reads. The profile covers approximately 430,000 distinct CDR3 sequences, with less than 25% appearing a single time and 13% taken by the ten largest. The sequencing input was PBMCs or a T cell subset sorted from them (not recorded which). Receptors originate from an adult woman who had mild COVID-19 (a few samples of this study predate the infection). Cell type and time point are not known. The CDR3 runs from the conserved cysteine through the conserved F or W. The D gene is left open where the match is weak. Clone size is not always given. Where it is, it says once, few, many or a class for expanded clones.

.	many	TRBV20-1	TRBJ2-3	TGCAGTGCTGAGGACTACCGAGGGGAAGATACGCAGTATTTT	CSAEDYRGEDTQYF
.	few	TRBV6-5	TRBJ2-1	TGTGCCAGCAGTCTACACCCAGAGGGGGGTATCTATGAGCAGTTCTTC	CASSLHPEGGIYEQFF
TRBD1	many	TRBV20-1	TRBJ1-2	TGCAGTGCTAGAGATCTGCAGGGGGGATTCTATGGCTACACCTTC	CSARDLQGGFYGYTF
TRBD2	.	TRBV20-1	TRBJ2-1	TGCAGTGCTAGAGATTACCTAGCGGGAGGGCCGTGGGAGCAGTTCTTC	CSARDYLAGGPWEQFF
TRBD2	.	TRBV4-1	TRBJ2-2	TGCGCCAGCAGCCAAGAGGAGCTAGCGGGGGAAGACACCGGGGAGCTGTTTTTT	CASSQEELAGEDTGELFF
.	many	TRBV15	TRBJ2-1	TGTGCCACCAGCAGCCTCCTTGGACATGAGCAGTTCTTC	CATSSLLGHEQFF
.	few	TRBV7-2	TRBJ2-1	TGTGCCAGCAGCCCTGGACAGATTAATGAGCAGTTCTTC	CASSPGQINEQFF
TRBD1	.	TRBV7-8	TRBJ1-5	TGTGCCAGCAGCCCACCGGGACAGGGTCCCTGGCCCCAGCATTTT	CASSPPGQGPWPQHF
.	.	TRBV2	TRBJ2-7	TGTGCCAGCAGCGGGGGTGACGGCTACGAGCAGTACTTC	CASSGGDGYEQYF
TRBD2	few	TRBV7-6	TRBJ2-7	TGTGCCAGCAGCTCCCTTAGCGGGCGGTCCTACGAGCAGTACTTC	CASSSLSGRSYEQYF
TRBD1	few	TRBV5-5	TRBJ1-3	TGTGCCAGCAGCCGGTGGGCGCGGCAGGGGGAAGGAAACACCATATATTTT	CASSRWARQGEGNTIYF
.	.	TRBV4-3	TRBJ2-4	TGCGCCAGCAGCCCCGAACACCCGGGGCATTTAGGGTACTTC	CASSPEHPGHLGYF
.	.	TRBV5-6	TRBJ1-6	TGTGCCAGCAAGCCGCCCGGAGGCCTGGGGGCCCTCCACTTT	CASKPPGGLGALHF
.	few	TRBV7-8	TRBJ2-5	TGTGCCAGCAGCTTAGGACCTTCGGGTGGGGGCTCAGAGACCCAGTACTTC	CASSLGPSGGGSETQYF
TRBD2	.	TRBV24-1	TRBJ2-1	TGTGCCACCAGTGATCCGGGACTAGCTGCCTCAAATGAGCAGTTCTTC	CATSDPGLAASNEQFF
.	.	TRBV15	TRBJ2-1	TGTGCCACCAGCAACGAACTCCCTCCTTTTTACAATGAGCAGTTCTTC	CATSNELPPFYNEQFF
.	few	TRBV5-1	TRBJ2-1	TGCGCCAGCAGCCCGGGACGTCTAGGCTCCTACAATGAGCAGTTCTTC	CASSPGRLGSYNEQFF
.	few	TRBV20-1	TRBJ2-3	TGCAGTGCTAGACATTCCCGGGGGACAGATACGCAGTATTTT	CSARHSRGTDTQYF
.	.	TRBV29-1	TRBJ2-7	TGCAGCGTTGAACAGGGGCCTAACTACGAGCAGTACTTC	CSVEQGPNYEQYF
TRBD2	few	TRBV27	TRBJ2-3	TGTGCCAGCAGTATTCTTACTAGCGGGGTAACCCTGGATACGCAGTATTTT	CASSILTSGVTLDTQYF
.	once	TRBV19	TRBJ1-3	TGTGCCAGTAGTATATCTCTTCACGAGCTCTCTGGAAACACCATATATTTT	CASSISLHELSGNTIYF
TRBD1	.	TRBV28	TRBJ1-1	TGTGCCAGCAGTACACAGGGGTGGGTCACTGAAGCTTTCTTT	CASSTQGWVTEAFF
.	few	TRBV9	TRBJ2-3	TGTGCCAGCAGCGTAGAGGGCGGCCGCGAAACAGATACGCAGTATTTT	CASSVEGGRETDTQYF
TRBD1	.	TRBV24-1	TRBJ2-2	TGTGCCACCAGGGGACAGGGAGCCACCGGGGAGCTGTTTTTT	CATRGQGATGELFF
TRBD2	few	TRBV19	TRBJ2-3	TGTGCCAGTAGTTTCGAGCGGGGGCCCACAGATACGCAGTATTTT	CASSFERGPTDTQYF
TRBD1	.	TRBV7-9	TRBJ2-1	TGTGCCAGCAGTTCACCTGCCCGTGGACAGGGCCAGTCCTTC	CASSSPARGQGQSF
.	.	TRBV13	TRBJ2-3	TGTGCCAGCAGCCCTATGGGGAGTGATACGCAGTATTTT	CASSPMGSDTQYF
.	once	TRBV2	TRBJ1-6	TGTGCCAGCAGTATTAATTCACCCCTCCACTTT	CASSINSPLHF
.	many	TRBV7-6	TRBJ2-3	TGTGCCAGCAGCCCCCACTTCGCCCAAAGCACAGATACGCAGTATTTT	CASSPHFAQSTDTQYF
TRBD1	few	TRBV5-6	TRBJ1-1	TGTGCCAGCAGCGGGGACAGGATGAACACTGAAGCTTTCTTT	CASSGDRMNTEAFF
TRBD1	once	TRBV2	TRBJ2-2	TGTGCCAGCAGTGTTGGGACAGGGTTCACCGGGGAGCTGTTTTTT	CASSVGTGFTGELFF
.	few	TRBV20-1	TRBJ2-5	TGCAGTGCTAGCCCCCCGCTCGGCCCCCAAGAGACCCAGTACTTC	CSASPPLGPQETQYF
.	.	TRBV5-1	TRBJ2-7	TGCGCCAGCAGCTTGAGGCAGGCGAACTACGAGCAGTACTTC	CASSLRQANYEQYF
.	.	TRBV4-3	TRBJ2-5	TGCGCCAGCAGCCGGGGAGTGGAGCGGGAGACCCAGTACTTC	CASSRGVERETQYF
.	.	TRBV27	TRBJ1-1	TGTGCCAGCAGTTTGACGGGGACGGTGAACACTGAAGCTTTCTTT	CASSLTGTVNTEAFF
.	.	TRBV7-2	TRBJ2-6	TGTGCCAGCAGCTTTCCAGCGGCCTCTGGGGCCAACGTCCTGACTTTC	CASSFPAASGANVLTF
.	few	TRBV12-3/TRBV12-4	TRBJ2-1	TGTGCCAGCAGGACCCTTAGAGTTGAGCAGTTCTTC	CASRTLRVEQFF
TRBD2	.	TRBV5-1	TRBJ2-3	TGCGCCAGCAGCGCGGGAGGAGGGGCAGATACGCAGTATTTT	CASSAGGGADTQYF
.	.	TRBV7-2	TRBJ1-2	TGTGCCAGCAGCCATCGTACATCCCACCTCTATGGCTACACCTTC	CASSHRTSHLYGYTF
TRBD2	few	TRBV6-1	TRBJ2-1	TGTGCCAGCAGTGAAGTAACTAGCGGGGGTTACAATGAGCAGTTCTTC	CASSEVTSGGYNEQFF
.	.	TRBV12-3/TRBV12-4	TRBJ1-4	TGTGCCAGCACCGATCGCCTAATAACGGGGGAAAAACTGTTTTTT	CASTDRLITGEKLFF
.	.	TRBV5-1	TRBJ2-7	TGCGCCAGCAGCCCCGGGCAGGACCCTTCCTACGAGCAGTACTTC	CASSPGQDPSYEQYF
.	few	TRBV27	TRBJ2-1	TGTGCCAGCAGTTTACTATATGGGGTAGGGCCCAGCTCCTACAATGAGCAGTTCTTC	CASSLLYGVGPSSYNEQFF
.	.	TRBV29-1	TRBJ2-5	TGCAGCGTTGAAGAAGGAGGACCCCTCGAGACCCAGTACTTC	CSVEEGGPLETQYF
TRBD2	many	TRBV24-1	TRBJ2-1	TGTGCCACCAGTGATTTGACGACTAGCGGGAGCTATGAGCAGTTCTTC	CATSDLTTSGSYEQFF
TRBD2	.	TRBV6-2/TRBV6-3	TRBJ2-2	TGTGCCAGCATCACCGGGACTAGCGCCACCGGGGAGCTGTTTTTT	CASITGTSATGELFF
.	.	TRBV25-1	TRBJ1-2	TGTGCCAGCAGTGAATTCGCTGTGCACGGCTACACCTTC	CASSEFAVHGYTF
TRBD1	few	TRBV6-5	TRBJ1-1	TGTGCCAGCAGTTACACGACAGGGGACGCTTTCTTT	CASSYTTGDAFF
.	few	TRBV29-1	TRBJ2-6	TGCAGCGTTGAACGCTGGGGTAGCCCCTCTGGGGCCAACGTCCTGACTTTC	CSVERWGSPSGANVLTF